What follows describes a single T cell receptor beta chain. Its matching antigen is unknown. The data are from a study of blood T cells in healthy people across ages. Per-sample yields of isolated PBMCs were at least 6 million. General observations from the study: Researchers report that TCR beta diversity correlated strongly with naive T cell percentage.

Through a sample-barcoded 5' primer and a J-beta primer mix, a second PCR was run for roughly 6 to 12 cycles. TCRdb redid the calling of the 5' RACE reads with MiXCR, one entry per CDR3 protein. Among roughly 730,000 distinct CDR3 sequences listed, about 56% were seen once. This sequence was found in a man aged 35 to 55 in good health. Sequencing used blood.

The CDR3 spells CASSRADRADEQYF. DNA for the CDR3: TGTGCCAGCAGCCGAGCCGACAGGGCGGACGAGCAGTACTTC. The genes are TRBV9 and TRBJ2-7; 7 bases are shared with TRBD1. This CDR3 is built from 14 residues. The junction had 9 bases not matched to a gene; V was cut back by 4 bases and J by 5 bases. Germline V gene sequence: CDR1 SGDLS, CDR2 YYNGEE.